A selection of T cell receptor beta chains follows, all from one sample in a study of blood T cell repertoires in COVID-19. This table comes from immunoSEQ multiplex PCR, and its TCRdb copy is limited to in-frame clones, with some not included. The sample has 15,000 to 20,000 clones; approximately 89% are singletons. Sequencing was carried out using peripheral blood. The source of these receptors is a man between 60 and 70 years old with active COVID-19. CDR3s include the opening cysteine and the closing phenylalanine or tryptophan. A D gene is named only where the DNA matches it firmly. Clone size is shown for a subset of rows, as once, few, many or a class of expanded clone.

DNA: TGTGCCAGCAAACCCATTGGCAATTCTCACACTGAAGCTTTCTTT
CDR3: CASKPIGNSHTEAFF
V: TRBV2
size: once
J: TRBJ1-1
D: NA

DNA: TGTGCCACCAGTGCTCGTCTGGGCTCGCCCGGGGAGCTGTTTTTT
CDR3: CATSARLGSPGELFF
V: TRBV24-1
size: NA
J: TRBJ2-2
D: NA

DNA: TGTGCCAGCAGTGTCCCCCGGCGGACTCGTCTTACGGAGCAGTTCTTC
CDR3: CASSVPRRTRLTEQFF
V: TRBV6-1
size: once
J: TRBJ2-1
D: NA

DNA: TGCGCCAGCAGCTTAGGGCGGACTAGCGGGGGGGCCCAAGAGACCCAGTACTTC
CDR3: CASSLGRTSGGAQETQYF
V: TRBV5-1
size: NA
J: TRBJ2-5
D: TRBD2

DNA: TGTGCCAGCAGGAAAGGGGAATACTATGGCTACACCTTC
CDR3: CASRKGEYYGYTF
V: TRBV6-8
size: NA
J: TRBJ1-2
D: NA

DNA: TGTGCCAGCAGGGCCCTACTAGCGGCGACCCGAGAATGGATTTTT
CDR3: CASRALLAATREWIF
V: TRBV2
size: NA
J: TRBJ2-2
D: TRBD2

DNA: TGTGCCAGCAGCCAAACAGGGACTGGAAACACCATATATTTT
CDR3: CASSQTGTGNTIYF
V: TRBV3-1/TRBV3-2
size: NA
J: TRBJ1-3
D: NA

DNA: TGTGCCAGCAGTGAGACAGGGGTTTCACCCCTCCACTTT
CDR3: CASSETGVSPLHF
V: TRBV6-1
size: once
J: TRBJ1-6
D: TRBD1

DNA: TGTGCCAGCAGCGTAGGAGCGGGGGGGCGACCAGAGACCCAGTACTTC
CDR3: CASSVGAGGRPETQYF
V: TRBV9
size: NA
J: TRBJ2-5
D: TRBD2

DNA: TGTGCCAGCTCCCCCGGGGGGAGCGGAGGTACAGATACGCAGTATTTT
CDR3: CASSPGGSGGTDTQYF
V: TRBV18
size: NA
J: TRBJ2-3
D: TRBD2

DNA: TGTGCCAGCAGCTTAGGGGGCAGCCGGGCCAGGAGCTCCTACGAGCAGTACTTC
CDR3: CASSLGGSRARSSYEQYF
V: TRBV7-9
size: NA
J: TRBJ2-7
D: NA

DNA: TGTGCCAGCAGTCGTTATTACGAGCAGTACTTC
CDR3: CASSRYYEQYF
V: TRBV6-5
size: NA
J: TRBJ2-7
D: NA

DNA: TGTGCCAGCAGCTTTTCGGGGGGCTCCTATAATTCACCCCTCCACTTT
CDR3: CASSFSGGSYNSPLHF
V: TRBV5-5
size: NA
J: TRBJ1-6
D: NA

DNA: TGTGCCAGCAGTACCCCGGGACAGGGGGTTTTTGGCTACACCTTC
CDR3: CASSTPGQGVFGYTF
V: TRBV28
size: few
J: TRBJ1-2
D: TRBD1

DNA: TGTGCCAGCAGCGTAGGACAGGGAGTCTATCAGCCCCAGCATTTT
CDR3: CASSVGQGVYQPQHF
V: TRBV9
size: NA
J: TRBJ1-5
D: TRBD1

DNA: TGTGCCAGTACCACCGGGACACAACGTGGCTACACCTTC
CDR3: CASTTGTQRGYTF
V: TRBV28
size: NA
J: TRBJ1-2
D: NA

DNA: TGTGCCAGCAGCCGGGCAGGGCGCACCGGGGAGCTGTTTTTT
CDR3: CASSRAGRTGELFF
V: TRBV3-1/TRBV3-2
size: NA
J: TRBJ2-2
D: NA

DNA: TGCGCCAGCAGCTCACCACACCGGGACACTGAAGCTTTCTTT
CDR3: CASSSPHRDTEAFF
V: TRBV5-1
size: NA
J: TRBJ1-1
D: NA

DNA: TGTGCCAGCAGTTTATTAGAACTCCAAGAGACCCAGTACTTC
CDR3: CASSLLELQETQYF
V: TRBV28
size: NA
J: TRBJ2-5
D: NA

DNA: TGTGCCAGCAGTTATAGTCTTTTCTCCGGGACAGGGGACGAGCAGTACTTC
CDR3: CASSYSLFSGTGDEQYF
V: TRBV6-2/TRBV6-3
size: NA
J: TRBJ2-7
D: TRBD1

DNA: TGTGCCAGCCTCCAGGGGGCCGCTGAAGCTTTCTTT
CDR3: CASLQGAAEAFF
V: TRBV6-5
size: NA
J: TRBJ1-1
D: TRBD1

DNA: TGTGCCAGCAGCTTAGACCGACAGGGGGGAATCGAGACCCAGTACTTC
CDR3: CASSLDRQGGIETQYF
V: TRBV11-2
size: NA
J: TRBJ2-5
D: TRBD1

DNA: TGTGCCAGCTCACCAGGGGCCAATTCACCCCTCCACTTT
CDR3: CASSPGANSPLHF
V: TRBV18
size: NA
J: TRBJ1-6
D: NA

DNA: TGTGCCAGCAGCCAATTAGGGCCTAGCGGGGGGGTCACAGATACGCAGTATTTT
CDR3: CASSQLGPSGGVTDTQYF
V: TRBV4-2
size: NA
J: TRBJ2-3
D: TRBD2

DNA: TGTGCCAGCAGTCGGGGGACAGGAAACTATGGCTACACCTTC
CDR3: CASSRGTGNYGYTF
V: TRBV6-5
size: NA
J: TRBJ1-2
D: TRBD1

DNA: TGTGCCAGCAGCGTAGCAGGGGGTTTCAATCAGCCCCAGCATTTT
CDR3: CASSVAGGFNQPQHF
V: TRBV9
size: NA
J: TRBJ1-5
D: TRBD1

DNA: TGTGCCAGCGGAAACAGGGTGAACACTGAAGCTTTCTTT
CDR3: CASGNRVNTEAFF
V: TRBV6-5
size: NA
J: TRBJ1-1
D: NA

DNA: TGCGCCAGCAGCCTAAGTACAGCTAATTCACCCCTCCACTTT
CDR3: CASSLSTANSPLHF
V: TRBV4-1
size: NA
J: TRBJ1-6
D: NA

DNA: TGTGCCAGTAGTATAGCCGGAGGAATGATTAATGAAAAACTGTTTTTT
CDR3: CASSIAGGMINEKLFF
V: TRBV19
size: NA
J: TRBJ1-4
D: NA

DNA: TGTGCCAGCAGTCGAGGAAGATCTGGAAACACCATATATTTT
CDR3: CASSRGRSGNTIYF
V: TRBV9
size: NA
J: TRBJ1-3
D: NA

DNA: TGTGCCAGCAGCTCTAGGGACAGGGGATTCCCGGGTGGCTACACCTTC
CDR3: CASSSRDRGFPGGYTF
V: TRBV5-6
size: NA
J: TRBJ1-2
D: TRBD1

DNA: TGCAGACCTAGCGGCCAAGAGACCCAGTACTTC
CDR3: CRPSGQETQYF
V: TRBV20-1
size: NA
J: TRBJ2-5
D: TRBD2

DNA: TGTGCCAGCAGCCCCCAAAACACCGGGGAGCTGTTTTTT
CDR3: CASSPQNTGELFF
V: TRBV11-2
size: NA
J: TRBJ2-2
D: NA

DNA: TGTGCCAGTAGTATAGATCACAGGAACACCTACGAGCAGTACTTC
CDR3: CASSIDHRNTYEQYF
V: TRBV19
size: NA
J: TRBJ2-7
D: NA

DNA: TGTGCCAGCAGTTACTCGCCGCCGGGGGGGCTCTACAATGAGCAGTTCTTC
CDR3: CASSYSPPGGLYNEQFF
V: TRBV6-2/TRBV6-3
size: medium-sized
J: TRBJ2-1
D: TRBD2

DNA: TGTGCCAGCTCACGAACCGGGACAGCCTCCTACGAGCAGTACTTC
CDR3: CASSRTGTASYEQYF
V: TRBV18
size: NA
J: TRBJ2-7
D: TRBD1

DNA: TGTGCCAGCAGCCCTCCACGGGCCAGGGGAGATGGCTACACCTTC
CDR3: CASSPPRARGDGYTF
V: TRBV7-9
size: NA
J: TRBJ1-2
D: NA

DNA: TGTGCCAGCAGCCCAACTTATGGACAGACTAGCACAGATACGCAGTATTTT
CDR3: CASSPTYGQTSTDTQYF
V: TRBV9
size: NA
J: TRBJ2-3
D: NA

DNA: TGCCTCGGGTCTAAAAGGGATACGCAGTATTTT
CDR3: CLGSKRDTQYF
V: TRBV20-1
size: NA
J: TRBJ2-3
D: NA

DNA: TGCGCCAGCAGCTTGCGGACAGGGAACAATCAGCCCCAGCATTTT
CDR3: CASSLRTGNNQPQHF
V: TRBV5-1
size: NA
J: TRBJ1-5
D: TRBD1

DNA: TGTGCCAGCAGCGCAAGGCAGGGCTATGGCTACACCTTC
CDR3: CASSARQGYGYTF
V: TRBV4-2
size: NA
J: TRBJ1-2
D: NA

DNA: TGTGCCAGCAGTTACTCGGACAGCGTACACACAGATACGCAGTATTTT
CDR3: CASSYSDSVHTDTQYF
V: TRBV6-6
size: NA
J: TRBJ2-3
D: NA

DNA: TGTGCCAGCAGCCAAGATGGCCAGGCTGCAGATGGCTACACCTTC
CDR3: CASSQDGQAADGYTF
V: TRBV3-1/TRBV3-2
size: NA
J: TRBJ1-2
D: NA

DNA: TGTGCCAGCAGCGCCGCCGGGACAGTATGTTTC
CDR3: CASSAAGTVCF
V: TRBV7-9
size: once
J: TRBJ2-4
D: TRBD1

DNA: TGCAGCGTTGGGGAGGGTAGCCTGGGTACAGATACGCAGTATTTT
CDR3: CSVGEGSLGTDTQYF
V: TRBV29-1
size: NA
J: TRBJ2-3
D: TRBD2

DNA: TGCAGCGTTGAACTATCAGGTCATAGGGATACGCAGTATTTT
CDR3: CSVELSGHRDTQYF
V: TRBV29-1
size: NA
J: TRBJ2-3
D: NA

DNA: TGTGCCACCAGTGATTACAGGGTCCCGGCCCTCCACTTT
CDR3: CATSDYRVPALHF
V: TRBV24-1
size: NA
J: TRBJ1-6
D: NA

DNA: TGTGCCAGCTCACCACTCTCTCTATCAAACTCTGGAAACACCATATATTTT
CDR3: CASSPLSLSNSGNTIYF
V: TRBV18
size: NA
J: TRBJ1-3
D: NA